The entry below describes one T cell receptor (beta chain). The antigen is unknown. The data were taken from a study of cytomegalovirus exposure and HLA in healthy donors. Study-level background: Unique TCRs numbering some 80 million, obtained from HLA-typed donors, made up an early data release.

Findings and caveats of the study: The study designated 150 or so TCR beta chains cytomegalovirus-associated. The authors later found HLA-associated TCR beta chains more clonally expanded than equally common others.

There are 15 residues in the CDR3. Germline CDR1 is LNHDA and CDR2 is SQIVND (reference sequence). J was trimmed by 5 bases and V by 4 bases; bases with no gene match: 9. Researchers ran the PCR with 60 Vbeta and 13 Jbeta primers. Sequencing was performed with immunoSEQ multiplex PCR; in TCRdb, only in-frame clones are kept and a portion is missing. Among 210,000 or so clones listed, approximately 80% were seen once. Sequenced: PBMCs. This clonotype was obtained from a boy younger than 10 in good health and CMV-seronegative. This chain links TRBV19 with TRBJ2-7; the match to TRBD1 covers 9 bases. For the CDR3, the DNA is TGTGCCAGTAGTACCGGGACAGGGTTCAAGGACGAGCAGTACTTC. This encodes CASSTGTGFKDEQYF.